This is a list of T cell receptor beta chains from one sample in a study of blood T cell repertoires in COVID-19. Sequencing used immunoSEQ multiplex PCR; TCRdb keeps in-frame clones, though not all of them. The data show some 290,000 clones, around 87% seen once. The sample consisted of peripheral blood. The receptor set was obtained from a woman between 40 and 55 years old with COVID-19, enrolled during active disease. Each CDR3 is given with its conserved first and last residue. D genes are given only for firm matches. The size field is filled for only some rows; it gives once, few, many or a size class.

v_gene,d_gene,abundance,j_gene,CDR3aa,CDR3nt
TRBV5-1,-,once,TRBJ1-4,CASSLGEMEKKLFF,TGCGCCAGCAGCTTGGGGGAGATGGAGAAAAAACTGTTTTTT
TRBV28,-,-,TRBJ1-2,CASSSRAPPGIYYGYTF,TGTGCCAGCAGTTCACGGGCACCCCCAGGGATCTACTATGGCTACACCTTC
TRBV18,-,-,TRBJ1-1,CASSPQQVNTEAFF,TGTGCCAGCTCACCACAACAAGTGAACACTGAAGCTTTCTTT
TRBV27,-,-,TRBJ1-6,CASSLQGNSPLHF,TGTGCCAGCAGTTTGCAGGGGAATTCACCCCTCCACTTT
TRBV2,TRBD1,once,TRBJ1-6,CASSEQGVGSPLHF,TGTGCCAGCAGTGAACAGGGGGTAGGGTCACCCCTCCACTTT
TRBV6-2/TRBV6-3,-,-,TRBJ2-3,CASSRTPQGTDTQYF,TGTGCCAGCAGTCGGACACCCCAAGGGACAGATACGCAGTATTTT
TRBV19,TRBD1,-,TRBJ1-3,CATARGYGNTIYF,TGTGCCACCGCCAGGGGGTATGGAAACACCATATATTTT
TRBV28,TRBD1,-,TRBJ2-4,CASFTPGQGENIQYF,TGTGCCAGTTTTACCCCGGGACAGGGAGAGAACATTCAGTACTTC
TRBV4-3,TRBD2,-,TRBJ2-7,CASSQEFLAGDLSYEQYF,TGCGCCAGCAGCCAAGAGTTTCTAGCGGGGGATCTCTCCTACGAGCAGTACTTC
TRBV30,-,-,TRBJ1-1,CAWRTGMNTEAFF,TGTGCCTGGAGAACAGGGATGAACACTGAAGCTTTCTTT
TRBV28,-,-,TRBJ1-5,CASIWAGNQPQHF,TGTGCCAGCATTTGGGCAGGCAATCAGCCCCAGCATTTT